The rows below give T cell receptor beta chains drawn from one sample of a study of blood T cell repertoires in COVID-19. Clones were read by immunoSEQ multiplex PCR, and TCRdb kept only the in-frame ones, dropping some. Among about 190,000 clones listed, approximately 90% were seen once. Sequences were obtained from peripheral blood. The receptors here all came from a woman between 40 and 55 years old who had recovered from COVID-19. CDR3s include the opening cysteine and the closing phenylalanine or tryptophan. A D gene is named only where the DNA matches it firmly. Expanded clones are given a class, and other clones once, few, many or no size at all.

V gene: TRBV7-9
D gene: TRBD2
clone size: .
J gene: TRBJ2-2
CDR3 protein: CASSPPGGRSNGELFF
CDR3 DNA: TGTGCCAGCAGCCCCCCCGGCGGGAGGTCTAACGGGGAGCTGTTTTTT

V gene: TRBV7-3
D gene: TRBD2
clone size: few
J gene: TRBJ2-2
CDR3 protein: CASSLFSLAETTGELFF
CDR3 DNA: TGTGCCAGCAGCTTATTTAGCCTAGCGGAGACCACCGGGGAGCTGTTTTTT

V gene: TRBV29-1
D gene: TRBD2
clone size: .
J gene: TRBJ2-3
CDR3 protein: CSVDLAGNADTQYF
CDR3 DNA: TGCAGCGTTGATCTAGCGGGGAATGCAGATACGCAGTATTTT

V gene: TRBV30
D gene: .
clone size: .
J gene: TRBJ1-6
CDR3 protein: CAWSWDGGSTVGSPLHF
CDR3 DNA: TGTGCCTGGAGTTGGGACGGAGGGTCGACGGTGGGTTCACCCCTCCACTTT

V gene: TRBV28
D gene: .
clone size: few
J gene: TRBJ1-5
CDR3 protein: CASGRGFGNQPQHF
CDR3 DNA: TGTGCCAGCGGCAGGGGATTTGGCAATCAGCCCCAGCATTTT

V gene: TRBV30
D gene: .
clone size: .
J gene: TRBJ1-2
CDR3 protein: CAAITNEGYGYTF
CDR3 DNA: TGTGCCGCGATAACTAATGAGGGTTATGGCTACACCTTC

V gene: TRBV28
D gene: TRBD1
clone size: .
J gene: TRBJ1-2
CDR3 protein: CASSTGQGRYGYTF
CDR3 DNA: TGTGCCAGCAGTACGGGACAGGGAAGGTATGGCTACACCTTC

V gene: TRBV9
D gene: TRBD2
clone size: .
J gene: TRBJ2-7
CDR3 protein: CASSQLYAGAYEQYF
CDR3 DNA: TGTGCCAGCAGCCAACTCTACGCGGGGGCCTACGAGCAGTACTTC

V gene: TRBV4-1
D gene: TRBD1
clone size: .
J gene: TRBJ1-5
CDR3 protein: CASSQGTGDNQPQHF
CDR3 DNA: TGCGCCAGCAGCCAGGGGACAGGGGACAATCAGCCCCAGCATTTT

V gene: TRBV7-2
D gene: .
clone size: .
J gene: TRBJ1-2
CDR3 protein: CASSFTPPDSNYGYTF
CDR3 DNA: TGTGCCAGCAGCTTTACACCCCCGGACTCAAACTATGGCTACACCTTC

V gene: TRBV6-5
D gene: .
clone size: .
J gene: TRBJ1-1
CDR3 protein: CASGVEPIEAFF
CDR3 DNA: TGTGCCAGCGGCGTGGAGCCGATTGAAGCTTTCTTT

V gene: TRBV5-4
D gene: .
clone size: .
J gene: TRBJ2-7
CDR3 protein: CASSQAVARDEQYF
CDR3 DNA: TGTGCCAGCAGCCAGGCCGTGGCCAGGGACGAGCAGTACTTC

V gene: TRBV19
D gene: .
clone size: .
J gene: TRBJ2-1
CDR3 protein: CASSSGTLQYNEQFF
CDR3 DNA: TGTGCCAGTAGTAGTGGGACATTGCAATACAATGAGCAGTTCTTC

V gene: TRBV6-1
D gene: TRBD1
clone size: .
J gene: TRBJ1-2
CDR3 protein: CASSEAGTGGSYTF
CDR3 DNA: TGTGCCAGCAGTGAAGCGGGGACAGGGGGGAGCTACACCTTC

V gene: TRBV2
D gene: .
clone size: .
J gene: TRBJ2-7
CDR3 protein: CASSEAPGRYEQYF
CDR3 DNA: TGTGCCAGCAGTGAAGCGCCTGGCAGATACGAGCAGTACTTC

V gene: TRBV2
D gene: TRBD1
clone size: few
J gene: TRBJ1-1
CDR3 protein: CASRGGQGDTEAFF
CDR3 DNA: TGTGCCAGCAGAGGTGGACAGGGGGACACTGAAGCTTTCTTT

V gene: TRBV19
D gene: TRBD1
clone size: .
J gene: TRBJ1-1
CDR3 protein: CASTRTGKNTEAFF
CDR3 DNA: TGTGCCAGTACCCGGACAGGGAAGAACACTGAAGCTTTCTTT

V gene: TRBV5-1
D gene: TRBD2
clone size: few
J gene: TRBJ2-7
CDR3 protein: CASSLPTGLAGGQIREQYF
CDR3 DNA: TGCGCCAGCAGCTTGCCCACGGGACTAGCGGGAGGGCAAATTCGCGAGCAGTACTTC

V gene: TRBV28
D gene: .
clone size: .
J gene: TRBJ2-2
CDR3 protein: CASSFTGLGGELFF
CDR3 DNA: TGTGCCAGCAGTTTTACAGGGCTTGGCGGGGAGCTGTTTTTT

V gene: TRBV12-3/TRBV12-4
D gene: TRBD1
clone size: once
J gene: TRBJ1-2
CDR3 protein: CASSETGEYGYTF
CDR3 DNA: TGTGCCAGCAGTGAGACAGGGGAATATGGCTACACCTTC

V gene: TRBV19
D gene: .
clone size: .
J gene: TRBJ2-1
CDR3 protein: CASSMSWRSYNEQFF
CDR3 DNA: TGTGCCAGTAGTATGTCCTGGCGGTCCTACAATGAGCAGTTCTTC

V gene: TRBV7-7
D gene: .
clone size: .
J gene: TRBJ1-1
CDR3 protein: CASSLSGDTEAFF
CDR3 DNA: TGTGCCAGCAGCTTATCAGGGGACACTGAAGCTTTCTTT

V gene: TRBV4-2
D gene: .
clone size: .
J gene: TRBJ1-4
CDR3 protein: CASSQDGQGGEKLFF
CDR3 DNA: TGTGCCAGCAGCCAAGATGGGCAGGGTGGAGAAAAACTGTTTTTT

V gene: TRBV28
D gene: .
clone size: .
J gene: TRBJ2-6
CDR3 protein: CASSLDTGTRSGANVLTF
CDR3 DNA: TGTGCCAGCAGTTTGGACACCGGGACACGCTCTGGGGCCAACGTCCTGACTTTC

V gene: TRBV21-1
D gene: .
clone size: .
J gene: TRBJ2-7
CDR3 protein: CASNEGGISYEQYF
CDR3 DNA: TGTGCCAGCAACGAAGGGGGCATCTCCTACGAGCAGTACTTC

V gene: TRBV7-9
D gene: TRBD2
clone size: .
J gene: TRBJ2-5
CDR3 protein: CASRPSGSAPRGETQYF
CDR3 DNA: TGTGCCAGCAGACCCAGCGGGAGTGCGCCACGGGGAGAGACCCAGTACTTC

V gene: TRBV19
D gene: TRBD1
clone size: .
J gene: TRBJ1-1
CDR3 protein: CASGQGTGNTEAFF
CDR3 DNA: TGTGCCAGCGGACAGGGGACCGGGAACACTGAAGCTTTCTTT

V gene: TRBV30
D gene: .
clone size: .
J gene: TRBJ2-5
CDR3 protein: CAWSVGSFTAETQYF
CDR3 DNA: TGTGCCTGGAGTGTGGGCAGCTTTACGGCAGAGACCCAGTACTTC

V gene: TRBV5-6
D gene: .
clone size: .
J gene: TRBJ2-2
CDR3 protein: CASSLDQGTNTGELFF
CDR3 DNA: TGTGCCAGCAGCTTGGATCAGGGGACGAACACCGGGGAGCTGTTTTTT

V gene: TRBV19
D gene: .
clone size: .
J gene: TRBJ1-2
CDR3 protein: CASSMGRDHGYTF
CDR3 DNA: TGTGCCAGTAGTATGGGCAGGGATCATGGCTACACCTTC

V gene: TRBV2
D gene: .
clone size: .
J gene: TRBJ1-5
CDR3 protein: CASQAGQEGQPQHF
CDR3 DNA: TGTGCCAGCCAGGCCGGCCAGGAGGGCCAGCCCCAGCATTTT

V gene: TRBV7-7
D gene: TRBD2
clone size: .
J gene: TRBJ2-7
CDR3 protein: CASSPGTSGRAEVQYF
CDR3 DNA: TGTGCCAGCAGCCCCGGGACTAGCGGGAGGGCCGAGGTGCAGTACTTC

V gene: TRBV3-1/TRBV3-2
D gene: .
clone size: .
J gene: TRBJ2-7
CDR3 protein: CASSQPRGEQYF
CDR3 DNA: TGTGCCAGCAGCCAACCTAGGGGCGAGCAGTACTTC

V gene: TRBV5-3
D gene: TRBD2
clone size: few
J gene: TRBJ2-7
CDR3 protein: CARSPGTSGRYEQYF
CDR3 DNA: TGTGCCAGAAGCCCTGGGACTAGCGGGAGATACGAGCAGTACTTC

V gene: TRBV5-1
D gene: TRBD2
clone size: .
J gene: TRBJ2-5
CDR3 protein: CASSLGGTSAQETQYF
CDR3 DNA: TGCGCCAGCAGCTTGGGGGGGACTAGCGCACAAGAGACCCAGTACTTC

V gene: TRBV30
D gene: TRBD1
clone size: .
J gene: TRBJ2-2
CDR3 protein: CAWSVLWTGQENTGELFF
CDR3 DNA: TGTGCCTGGAGTGTACTTTGGACGGGACAGGAGAACACCGGGGAGCTGTTTTTT

V gene: TRBV19
D gene: TRBD2
clone size: few
J gene: TRBJ2-2
CDR3 protein: CASSIFGGTSSAGELFF
CDR3 DNA: TGTGCCAGTAGTATCTTTGGAGGGACTAGCTCTGCCGGGGAGCTGTTTTTT

V gene: TRBV3-1/TRBV3-2
D gene: .
clone size: once
J gene: TRBJ2-5
CDR3 protein: CASSPRDLPLETQYF
CDR3 DNA: TGTGCCAGCAGCCCCCGGGACTTACCACTAGAGACCCAGTACTTC

V gene: TRBV28
D gene: TRBD2
clone size: .
J gene: TRBJ2-7
CDR3 protein: CASTTSGPYEQYF
CDR3 DNA: TGTGCCAGCACGACTAGCGGCCCCTACGAGCAGTACTTC

V gene: TRBV28
D gene: TRBD1
clone size: .
J gene: TRBJ1-5
CDR3 protein: CASSQSSSQTGGVGRPQHF
CDR3 DNA: TGTGCCAGCAGTCAATCCTCCTCCCAGACAGGGGGAGTGGGTCGGCCCCAGCATTTT

V gene: TRBV3-1/TRBV3-2
D gene: .
clone size: .
J gene: TRBJ2-7
CDR3 protein: CASSQDFDWGDPYEQYF
CDR3 DNA: TGTGCCAGCAGCCAAGATTTCGACTGGGGGGACCCTTACGAGCAGTACTTC

V gene: TRBV29-1
D gene: TRBD2
clone size: .
J gene: TRBJ2-2
CDR3 protein: CSVEGGRALPGELFF
CDR3 DNA: TGCAGCGTTGAAGGGGGGAGGGCCCTCCCCGGGGAGCTGTTTTTT

V gene: TRBV7-9
D gene: .
clone size: medium-sized
J gene: TRBJ1-1
CDR3 protein: CASSLIESGTEAFF
CDR3 DNA: TGTGCCAGCAGCTTAATCGAGTCGGGGACTGAAGCTTTCTTT

V gene: TRBV19
D gene: TRBD1
clone size: .
J gene: TRBJ1-5
CDR3 protein: CASTPGQGPPYSNQPQHF
CDR3 DNA: TGTGCCAGTACCCCGGGACAGGGTCCTCCCTACAGCAATCAGCCCCAGCATTTT

V gene: TRBV2
D gene: .
clone size: .
J gene: TRBJ2-2
CDR3 protein: CASSEPGPLNTGELFF
CDR3 DNA: TGTGCCAGCAGTGAACCAGGGCCTTTGAACACCGGGGAGCTGTTTTTT

V gene: TRBV28
D gene: .
clone size: .
J gene: TRBJ2-2
CDR3 protein: CASSQQGRGGELFF
CDR3 DNA: TGTGCCAGCAGTCAACAGGGGCGGGGCGGGGAGCTGTTTTTT

V gene: TRBV20-1
D gene: .
clone size: .
J gene: TRBJ2-7
CDR3 protein: CSASKRRDSYEQYF
CDR3 DNA: TGCAGTGCTAGTAAGCGGAGGGACTCCTACGAGCAGTACTTC

V gene: TRBV2
D gene: .
clone size: .
J gene: TRBJ1-1
CDR3 protein: CASSYPGIQVNTEAFF
CDR3 DNA: TGTGCCAGCAGTTATCCAGGGATACAGGTGAACACTGAAGCTTTCTTT

V gene: TRBV7-7
D gene: TRBD1
clone size: once
J gene: TRBJ2-5
CDR3 protein: CASSPGQGIDETQYF
CDR3 DNA: TGTGCCAGCAGCCCAGGACAGGGGATCGACGAGACCCAGTACTTC

V gene: TRBV6-1
D gene: TRBD2
clone size: .
J gene: TRBJ2-1
CDR3 protein: CASRERGLAEFNEQFF
CDR3 DNA: TGTGCCAGCAGGGAAAGGGGACTAGCAGAGTTTAATGAGCAGTTCTTC